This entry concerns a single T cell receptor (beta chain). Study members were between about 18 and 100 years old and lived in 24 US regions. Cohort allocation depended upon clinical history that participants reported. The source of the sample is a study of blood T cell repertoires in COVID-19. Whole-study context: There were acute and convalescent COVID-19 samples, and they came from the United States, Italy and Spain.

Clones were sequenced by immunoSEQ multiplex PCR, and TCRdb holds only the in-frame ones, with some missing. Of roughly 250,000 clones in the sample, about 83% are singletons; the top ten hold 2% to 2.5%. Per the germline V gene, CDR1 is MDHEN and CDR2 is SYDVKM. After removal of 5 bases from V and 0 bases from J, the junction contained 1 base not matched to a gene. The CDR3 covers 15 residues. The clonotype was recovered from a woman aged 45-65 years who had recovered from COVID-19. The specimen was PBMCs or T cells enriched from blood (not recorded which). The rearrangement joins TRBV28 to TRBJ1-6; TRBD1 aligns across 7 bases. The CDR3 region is CASSHRGSYNSPLHF. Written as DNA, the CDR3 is TGTGCCAGCAGTCACAGGGGCTCCTATAATTCACCCCTCCACTTT.